A single sample gave rise to the 16 T cell receptor beta chains below, sequenced in a study of T-cell memory formation after mild COVID-19. Each CDR3 protein is one row after TCRdb ran MiXCR on the 5' RACE reads. The sample includes around 110,000 distinct CDR3 sequences, approximately 15% of them seen just once. The sequenced material came from PBMCs or a T cell subset sorted from them (not recorded which). The receptors come from a young man who had mild COVID-19 (a few samples of this study predate the infection). Cell type and time point are not known.

The chain employs TRBV7-9 and TRBJ1-6; D is uncertain. The germline V gene encodes CDR1 SEHNR and CDR2 FQNEAQ (reference sequence). The CDR3 covers 13 residues. Between the trimmed V and J ends, which lost 4 bases and 7 bases, there was a span of 8 bases. The CDR3 reads CASSSPVNSPLHF. CDR3 nucleotides: TGTGCCAGCAGCTCGCCTGTAAATTCACCCCTCCACTTT.

This chain connects TRBV6-2 or TRBV6-3 to TRBJ1-1, with 8 bases matching TRBD1. Germline CDR1 is MNHEY and CDR2 is SVGEGT. This CDR3 region has 16 residues. Losses at the gene ends were 6 bases for V and 5 bases for J; bases not matched to a gene: 14. The CDR3 protein is CASSPGGRGLGTEAFF. The CDR3 DNA sequence: TGTGCCAGCAGCCCGGGGGGCAGGGGGCTCGGGACTGAAGCTTTCTTT.

This clonotype was counted at least ten times. The chain carries TRBV11-2 and TRBJ2-1; 8 nucleotides agree with TRBD2. Germline CDR1 reads SGHAT; CDR2 reads FQNNGV. This CDR3 contains 16 residues. Germline trimming cut 1 base from V and 9 bases from J; bases unmatched to any gene: 11. The DNA for the CDR3 is TGTGCCAGCAGCTTAGCAGTGGCTAGCGGGTGGGGTGAGCAGTTCTTC. Protein: CASSLAVASGWGEQFF.

J is TRBJ1-5 and V is TRBV14; D perhaps matches TRBD1 (5 bases). This CDR3 comprises 16 residues. V lost 2 bases to trimming and J lost 6 bases, with 17 bases between them. Germline lookup yields CDR1 SGHDN and CDR2 FVKESK. This chain's CDR3 is CASSQIGRGGGQPQHF. The CDR3 DNA sequence: TGTGCCAGCAGCCAAATAGGAAGGGGCGGAGGTCAGCCCCAGCATTTT.

The genes are TRBV5-5 and TRBJ2-3; 8 bases agree with TRBD2. Per the germline V gene, CDR1 is SGHKS and CDR2 is YYEKEE (reference sequence). This CDR3 spans 18 amino acids. V shed 4 bases, J shed 0 bases, and the junction held 13 bases outside the gene matches. The CDR3 loop reads CASSLLAGGLSSTDTQYF. DNA for the CDR3: TGTGCCAGCAGCCTATTGGCGGGGGGCCTATCTAGCACAGATACGCAGTATTTT.

The rearrangement joins TRBV28 to TRBJ2-5; a weak D match, TRBD1 (8 bases). CDR3 length: 18 amino acids. The germline gives CDR1 MDHEN, CDR2 SYDVKM. Trimming took 6 bases from V and 2 from J, leaving 25 bases between them. DNA of the CDR3: TGTGCCAGCAGCCCCTACGTGCTGATACAGGGGGGGCAAGAGACCCAGTACTTC. It is translated as CASSPYVLIQGGQETQYF.

This clonotype was observed at least ten times. The chain joins TRBV29-1 to TRBJ2-7; the D is unclear. The CDR3 length is 13 residues. The V gene's germline CDR1 is SQVTM and CDR2 ANQGSEA. The V gene lost 0 bases and the J gene lost 2 bases, with 8 bases spanning the gap. For the CDR3, the DNA is TGCAGCGTTGAAGACGCAGGCGCCTACGAGCAGTACTTC. Translating gives CSVEDAGAYEQYF.

This clonotype came up a few times. This chain links TRBV6-5 with TRBJ1-5; 9 bases agree with TRBD1. The CDR3 totals 19 residues. Germline lookup yields CDR1 MNHEY and CDR2 SVGAGI. The ends lost 2 bases at V and 3 bases at J; junction bases unmatched: 14. CDR3 protein: CASSYRQGVAWLANQPQHF. The CDR3 DNA is TGTGCCAGCAGTTACAGACAGGGGGTGGCTTGGCTGGCCAATCAGCCCCAGCATTTT.

This clonotype was counted a few times. The genes are TRBV5-8 and TRBJ2-5; TRBD1 is a possible D gene (6 bases). CDR1 and CDR2 (germline): SGHTS, YDEGEE. CDR3 length: 15 amino acids. V was pared by 1 base and J by 2 bases, with 12 bases between. The CDR3 DNA is TGTGCCAGCAGCTTGAACAGGGCCCCGCAAGAGACCCAGTACTTC. Its protein product is CASSLNRAPQETQYF.

This chain uses TRBV7-3 with TRBJ2-2, with D possibly matching TRBD1 (5 bases). The CDR3 is 14 amino acids. The V end lost 3 bases, the J end lost 6 bases, and 11 bases lay between the germline ends. Germline loops: CDR1 SGHTA, CDR2 FQGTGA. The CDR3 sequence: CASSFTVGPGELFF. The CDR3 coding sequence is TGTGCCAGCAGCTTTACAGTGGGGCCCGGGGAGCTGTTTTTT.

The chain joins TRBV5-1 to TRBJ1-1; D remains unclear. Between the trimmed V and J ends, which lost 1 base and 6 bases, there was a span of 13 bases. Germline V lookup: CDR1 SGHRS, CDR2 YFSETQ. CDR3 length equals 14 residues. This chain's CDR3 is CASSLNFWDPEAFF. CDR3 coding DNA: TGCGCCAGCAGCTTGAATTTTTGGGATCCTGAAGCTTTCTTT.

The chain employs TRBV7-3 and TRBJ2-3, with D possibly being TRBD2 (5 bases). In germline, CDR1 is SGHTA, CDR2 FQGTGA. The ends were cut back, 2 bases at V and 9 bases at J, with 9 bases in the middle. This CDR3 is built from 12 residues. Here the CDR3 reads CASSLEGRTQYF. The CDR3 coding sequence is TGTGCCAGCAGCTTAGAGGGAAGGACGCAGTATTTT. Using reference TRBV7-3 and TRBJ2-3 for the parts outside the CDR3, the full variable domain is GAGVSQTPSNKVTEKGKYVELRCDPISGHTALYWYRQSLGQGPEFLIYFQGTGAADDSGLPNDRFFAVRPEGSVSTLKIQRTERGDSAVYLCASSLEGRTQYFGPGTRLTVL.

This clonotype was counted ten times or more. V and J are TRBV3-1 and TRBJ2-1, with 10 bases matching TRBD2. V was pared by 4 bases and J by 5 bases, with 8 bases of the junction left unmatched. This CDR3 is 16 amino acids long. Per the germline V gene, CDR1 is LGHDT and CDR2 is YNNKEL (reference sequence). The CDR3 sequence: CASSPLSGGLHNEQFF. CDR3 nucleotides: TGTGCCAGCAGCCCGCTTAGCGGGGGGCTACACAATGAGCAGTTCTTC.

This clonotype was detected a few times. The gene calls are TRBV11-3 and TRBJ1-2; tentative D call: TRBD1 (5 bases). Germline loops: CDR1 SGHNT, CDR2 YENEEA. V lost 0 bases, J lost 5 bases, and 16 bases lay in between. The CDR3 covers 16 residues. The CDR3 DNA reads TGTGCCAGCAGCTTAGATCTAGAGGGGATGAAGTATGGCTACACCTTC. This translates into CASSLDLEGMKYGYTF.

This chain connects TRBV4-1 to TRBJ1-2, with D unresolved. Germline V gene lookup returns CDR1 MGHRA and CDR2 YSYEKL. The V end lost 1 base, the J end lost 2 bases, and 11 bases lay between the germline ends. The CDR3 covers 15 residues. CDR3 residues: CASSQGVRPNYGYTF. Written as DNA, the CDR3 is TGCGCCAGCAGCCAAGGAGTGAGGCCCAACTATGGCTACACCTTC.

This clonotype showed up many times. The chain couples TRBV9 to TRBJ2-4; 10 positions agree with TRBD2. With V trimmed by 0 bases and J by 1 base, 1 base remained unmatched. Germline CDR1 and CDR2: SGDLS and YYNGEE. The CDR3 spans 16 residues. The chain's CDR3 is CASSVEGLAAKNIQYF. DNA of the CDR3: TGTGCCAGCAGCGTAGAGGGACTAGCGGCCAAAAACATTCAGTACTTC.